This TCR beta chain was found in a study of T cells after yellow fever vaccination. TCRdb reanalysed the 5' RACE reads using MiXCR and keeps one entry per CDR3 protein. This table has some 48,000 distinct CDR3 sequences, 5% to 8% appearing once. Overall study results and limits: Detection of almost all vaccine-responding clonotypes in sorted memory subsets failed on day 0.

Germline loops: CDR1 DFQATT, CDR2 SNEGSKA (reference sequence). Trimming removed 4 bases at V and 4 bases at J, with 8 bases between. The CDR3 spans 12 residues. This clonotype was observed many times. The source of this sequence is a man younger than 45 who received the YFV17D yellow fever vaccine. The chain employs TRBV20-1 and TRBJ1-5; D unresolved. The starting material was PBMCs, either bulk or a sorted T-cell subset (CD4+, CD8+, memory, or dextramer-sorted; not recorded which), obtained 45 days after the yellow fever booster vaccination. CDR3 protein: CSAISANQPQHF. The CDR3 DNA is TGCAGTGCTATTTCGGCAAATCAGCCCCAGCATTTT.